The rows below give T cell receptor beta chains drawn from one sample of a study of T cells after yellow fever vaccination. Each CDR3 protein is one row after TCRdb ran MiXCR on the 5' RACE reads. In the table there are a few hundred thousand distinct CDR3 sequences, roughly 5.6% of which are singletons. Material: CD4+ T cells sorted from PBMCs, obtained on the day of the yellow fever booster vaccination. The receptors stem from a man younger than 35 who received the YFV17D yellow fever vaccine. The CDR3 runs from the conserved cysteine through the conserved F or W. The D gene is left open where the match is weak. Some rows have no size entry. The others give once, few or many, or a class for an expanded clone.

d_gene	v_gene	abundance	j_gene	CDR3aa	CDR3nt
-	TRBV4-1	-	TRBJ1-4	CASSQDREGKLFF	TGCGCCAGCAGCCAAGACAGGGAGGGCAAACTGTTTTTT
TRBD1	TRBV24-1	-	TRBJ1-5	CATSDRWTRQGPQHF	TGTGCCACCAGTGACCGCTGGACTCGACAGGGGCCCCAGCATTTT
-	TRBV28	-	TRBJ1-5	CASSSAGYSNQPQHF	TGTGCCAGCAGTTCAGCCGGGTATAGCAATCAGCCCCAGCATTTT
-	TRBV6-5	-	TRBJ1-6	CASSLGGAASSYNSPLHF	TGTGCCAGCAGCTTAGGGGGGGCGGCTAGCTCCTATAATTCACCCCTCCACTTT
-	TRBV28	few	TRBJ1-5	CASTPIQDQPQHF	TGTGCCAGCACCCCTATCCAGGATCAGCCCCAGCATTTT
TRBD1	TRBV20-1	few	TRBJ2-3	CSLRTGHWDTQYF	TGCAGTCTCAGGACAGGTCATTGGGATACGCAGTATTTT
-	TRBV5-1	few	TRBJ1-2	CASSLTVENYGYTF	TGCGCCAGCAGCTTGACAGTCGAAAACTATGGCTACACCTTC
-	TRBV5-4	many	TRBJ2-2	CASSRQVANTGELFF	TGTGCCAGCAGCCGACAGGTCGCGAACACCGGGGAGCTGTTTTTT
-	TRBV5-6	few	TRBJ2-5	CASSFPGHRVTETQYF	TGTGCCAGCAGCTTTCCGGGCCATAGAGTTACGGAGACCCAGTACTTC
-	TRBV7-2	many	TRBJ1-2	CASSLARSHAYGYTF	TGTGCCAGCAGCTTAGCGCGCAGCCATGCCTATGGCTACACCTTC
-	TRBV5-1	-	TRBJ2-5	CASSLDSGGETQYF	TGCGCCAGCAGCTTGGATTCAGGGGGGGAGACCCAGTACTTC
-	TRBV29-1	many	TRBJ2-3	CSVLETGTDTQYF	TGCAGCGTCCTTGAAACGGGCACAGATACGCAGTATTTT
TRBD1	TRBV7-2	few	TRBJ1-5	CASSFVAGTGTNQPQHF	TGTGCCAGCAGCTTCGTCGCCGGGACAGGGACCAATCAGCCCCAGCATTTT
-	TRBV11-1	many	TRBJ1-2	CASSLDKGCPLDYGYTF	TGTGCCAGCAGCTTAGATAAGGGTTGCCCTTTGGACTATGGCTACACCTTC
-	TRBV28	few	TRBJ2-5	CASSSGTLQETQYF	TGTGCCAGCAGTTCAGGGACACTCCAAGAGACCCAGTACTTC
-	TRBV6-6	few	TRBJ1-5	CASSLVEGQPQHF	TGTGCCAGCAGCCTTGTTGAGGGTCAGCCCCAGCATTTT
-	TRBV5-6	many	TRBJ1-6	CASTSSHGSPLHF	TGTGCCAGCACCTCTTCCCATGGTTCACCCCTCCACTTT
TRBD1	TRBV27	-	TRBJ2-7	CASSFSRTGATYEQYF	TGTGCCAGCAGTTTCTCCCGGACAGGGGCCACCTACGAGCAGTACTTC
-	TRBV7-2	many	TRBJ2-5	CASTSPSAFQETQYF	TGTGCCAGCACCTCCCCTAGTGCTTTCCAAGAGACCCAGTACTTC
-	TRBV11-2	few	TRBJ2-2	CASSLKAGKTGELFF	TGTGCCAGCAGCTTAAAGGCAGGGAAGACCGGGGAGCTGTTTTTT
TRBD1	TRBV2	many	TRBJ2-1	CASSLDRGAYNEQFF	TGTGCCAGCAGTCTGGACAGGGGGGCCTACAATGAGCAGTTCTTC
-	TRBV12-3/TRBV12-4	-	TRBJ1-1	CASSFGGWGSMNTEAFF	TGTGCCAGCAGTTTTGGGGGCTGGGGTTCTATGAACACTGAAGCTTTCTTT
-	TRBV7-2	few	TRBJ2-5	CATRVARVGETQYF	TGTGCCACCCGGGTGGCCAGGGTAGGAGAGACCCAGTACTTC
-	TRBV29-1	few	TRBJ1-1	CSVVFATEEAFF	TGCAGCGTTGTATTCGCTACAGAGGAAGCTTTCTTT
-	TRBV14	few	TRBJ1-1	CASTQQVNTEAFF	TGTGCCAGCACCCAACAGGTGAACACTGAAGCTTTCTTT
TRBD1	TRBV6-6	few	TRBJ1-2	CASSYTGQEHYGYTF	TGTGCCAGCAGTTACACCGGACAGGAACACTATGGCTACACCTTC
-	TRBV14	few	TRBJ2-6	CASSQWVGANVLTF	TGTGCCAGCAGCCAATGGGTTGGGGCCAACGTCCTGACTTTC
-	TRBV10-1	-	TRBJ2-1	CASSESSSVDEQFF	TGCGCCAGCAGTGAGTCGAGTTCGGTGGATGAGCAGTTCTTC
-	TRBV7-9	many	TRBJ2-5	CASSSYRDLGETQYF	TGTGCCAGCAGCTCGTACAGGGATTTAGGGGAGACCCAGTACTTC
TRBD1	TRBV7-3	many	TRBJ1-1	CASSLTGQGALDTEAFF	TGTGCCAGCAGCTTAACGGGACAGGGGGCGCTGGACACTGAAGCTTTCTTT
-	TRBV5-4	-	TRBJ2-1	CASSSGSSYNEQFF	TGTGCCAGCAGCTCGGGAAGCTCCTACAATGAGCAGTTCTTC
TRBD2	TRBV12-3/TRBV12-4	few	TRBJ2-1	CASRPSSGVGEQFF	TGTGCCAGCAGGCCCTCTAGCGGGGTGGGTGAGCAGTTCTTC
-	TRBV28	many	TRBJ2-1	CASSPTAQVYNEQFF	TGTGCCAGCAGTCCAACAGCCCAGGTTTACAATGAGCAGTTCTTC
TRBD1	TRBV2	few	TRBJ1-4	CASSVGQGNNEKLFF	TGTGCCAGCAGTGTTGGACAGGGGAATAATGAAAAACTGTTTTTT
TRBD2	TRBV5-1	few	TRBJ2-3	CASSLVRGGLDTQYF	TGCGCCAGCAGCTTGGTGCGGGGGGGCCTGGATACGCAGTATTTT
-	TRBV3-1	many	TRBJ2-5	CASSQDPSSQETQYF	TGTGCCAGCAGCCAAGATCCGTCATCCCAAGAGACCCAGTACTTC
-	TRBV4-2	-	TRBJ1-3	CASSLTSRREPGNTIYF	TGTGCCAGCAGCCTGACTAGCCGGAGGGAACCCGGAAACACCATATATTTT
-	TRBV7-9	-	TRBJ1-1	CASSLRIGENTEAFF	TGTGCCAGCAGCTTAAGGATCGGGGAGAACACTGAAGCTTTCTTT
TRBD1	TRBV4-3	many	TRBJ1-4	CASSQNTGTGDEKLFF	TGCGCCAGCAGCCAAAATACCGGGACAGGGGATGAAAAACTGTTTTTT
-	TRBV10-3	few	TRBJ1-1	CAISSSGANTEAFF	TGTGCCATCAGCTCCTCGGGGGCCAACACTGAAGCTTTCTTT
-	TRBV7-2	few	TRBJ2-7	CASSLADQGGDYEQYF	TGTGCCAGCAGCTTAGCGGACCAGGGGGGGGATTACGAGCAGTACTTC
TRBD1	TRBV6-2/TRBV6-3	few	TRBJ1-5	CASSYGTVINNQPQHF	TGTGCCAGCAGTTATGGGACAGTGATTAACAATCAGCCCCAGCATTTT
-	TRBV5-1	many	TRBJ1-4	CASSVSQATNEKLFF	TGCGCCAGCAGCGTATCGCAAGCAACTAATGAAAAACTGTTTTTT
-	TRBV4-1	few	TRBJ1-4	CASSQWAGEKLFF	TGCGCCAGCAGCCAATGGGCGGGGGAAAAACTGTTTTTT
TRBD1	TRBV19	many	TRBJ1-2	CASSTRQGYGYTF	TGTGCCAGTAGTACAAGACAGGGCTATGGCTACACCTTC
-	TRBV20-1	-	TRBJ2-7	CSARTPDSYEQYF	TGCAGTGCTAGGACCCCGGACTCATACGAGCAGTACTTC
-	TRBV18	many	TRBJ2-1	CASSPGGSSYNEQFF	TGTGCCAGCTCACCAGGGGGGAGCTCCTACAATGAGCAGTTCTTC
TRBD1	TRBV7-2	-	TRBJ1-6	CASSLRTGESPLHF	TGTGCCAGCAGCCTGAGGACAGGGGAATCACCCCTCCACTTT
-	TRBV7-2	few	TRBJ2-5	CASSRKTQETQYF	TGTGCCAGCAGCCGCAAGACCCAAGAGACCCAGTACTTC
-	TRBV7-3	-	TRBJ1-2	CASSLTAGEGYTF	TGTGCCAGCAGCTTAACGGCCGGGGAAGGCTACACCTTC
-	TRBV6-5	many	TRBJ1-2	CATIGGAPGYTF	TGTGCCACTATCGGGGGGGCGCCGGGCTACACCTTC
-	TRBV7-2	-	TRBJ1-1	CASRITVNTEAFF	TGTGCCAGCAGGATTACAGTGAACACTGAAGCTTTCTTT
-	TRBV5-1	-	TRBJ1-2	CASSLGQQNYGYTF	TGCGCCAGCAGCTTGGGCCAGCAGAACTATGGCTACACCTTC
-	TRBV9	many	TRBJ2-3	CASSIGTGDTQYF	TGTGCCAGCAGCATCGGGACTGGAGATACGCAGTATTTT
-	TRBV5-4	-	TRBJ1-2	CASSQTDLGYTF	TGTGCCAGCAGCCAGACAGATCTGGGCTACACCTTC